The TCR beta chain described here comes from a study of blood T cell repertoires in COVID-19. Across the study: The origin of the acute and convalescent COVID-19 samples was the United States, Italy and Spain.

This CDR3 comprises 15 residues. The germline V gene has CDR1 SNHLY and CDR2 FYNNEI. Trimming took 4 bases from V and 7 from J; bases not matched to a gene: 8. Original methodology: Estimated nucleated cell counts came from reference gene primer amplification. Assay: immunoSEQ multiplex PCR; the TCRdb copy retains only in-frame clones and omits some. Clone size and the V and J calls come from that table; the DNA yielded D and trimming. The data hold more than 200,000 clones, with about nine tenths observed a single time. This rearrangement joins TRBV2 to TRBJ2-1, with 9 bases lining up with TRBD2. Sequenced sample: PBMCs or T cells enriched from blood (not recorded which). This sequence originates from a woman between 25 and 40 years old with acute COVID-19. CDR3: CASSASGGKGNEQFF. CDR3 coding DNA: TGTGCCAGCAGTGCGAGCGGGGGGAAGGGGAATGAGCAGTTCTTC.